This T cell receptor (beta chain) was identified in a study of cytomegalovirus exposure and HLA in healthy donors. This clone was detected once. PCR involved 60 Vbeta and 13 Jbeta primers. Here immunoSEQ multiplex PCR was the method, and the copy in TCRdb shows in-frame clones only, minus some. The sample lists 100,000 or so clones; 70% to 80% were seen once. Trimming at V came to 5 bases and at J to 4 bases, leaving 7 bases not matched to a gene. This CDR3 comprises 14 residues. The germline CDR1 and CDR2 sequences are SEHNR and FQNEAQ (reference sequence). V usage is TRBV7-9 and J usage is TRBJ1-2, with TRBD1 matching over 7 bases. Material: PBMCs. This clonotype originated in a man aged 30 to 45 in good health and CMV-seronegative. As DNA, the CDR3 is TGTGCCAGCAGCAGACAGGGTGGGGGCTATGGCTACACCTTC. Translated, it gives CASSRQGGGYGYTF.